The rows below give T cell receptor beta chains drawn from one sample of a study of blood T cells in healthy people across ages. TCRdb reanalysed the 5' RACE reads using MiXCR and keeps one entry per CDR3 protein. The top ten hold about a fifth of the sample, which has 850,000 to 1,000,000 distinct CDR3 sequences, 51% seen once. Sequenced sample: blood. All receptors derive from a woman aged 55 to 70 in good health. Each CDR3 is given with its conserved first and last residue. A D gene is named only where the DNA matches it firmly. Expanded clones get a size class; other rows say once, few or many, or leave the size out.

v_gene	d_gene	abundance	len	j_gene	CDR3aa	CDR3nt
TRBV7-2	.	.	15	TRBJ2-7	CASSFSRGNSYEQYF	TGTGCCAGCAGCTTCTCACGGGGAAACTCCTACGAGCAGTACTTC
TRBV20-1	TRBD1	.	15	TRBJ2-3	CSARAHGQGSDTQYF	TGCAGTGCTCGGGCCCACGGACAGGGCTCGGATACGCAGTATTTT
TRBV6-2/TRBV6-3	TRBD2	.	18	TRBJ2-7	CASSYFSGMAGGFYEQYF	TGTGCTAGCAGTTACTTTTCCGGGATGGCGGGAGGTTTCTACGAGCAGTACTTC
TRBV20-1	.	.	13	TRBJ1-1	CSARTRRNTEAFF	TGCAGTGCTAGGACCCGGCGGAACACTGAAGCTTTCTTT
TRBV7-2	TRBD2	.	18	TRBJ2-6	CTSSLWTSGPSGANVLTF	TGTACCAGCAGCTTGTGGACTAGCGGGCCCTCTGGGGCCAACGTCCTGACTTTC
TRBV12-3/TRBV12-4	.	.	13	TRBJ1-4	CASSGGAREKLFF	TGTGCCAGCAGTGGGGGTGCGCGCGAAAAACTGTTTTTT
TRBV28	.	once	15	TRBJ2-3	CASSLAGLHTDTQYF	TGTGCCAGCAGTTTGGCTGGGTTACACACAGATACGCAGTATTTT
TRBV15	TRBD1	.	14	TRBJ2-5	CATSPDRGQETQYF	TGTGCCACCAGTCCTGACAGGGGACAAGAGACCCAGTACTTC
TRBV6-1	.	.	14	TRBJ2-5	CASSIRTFEGTQYF	TGTGCCAGCAGTATTCGGACCTTCGAGGGGACCCAGTACTTC
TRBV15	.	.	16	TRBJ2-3	CATSRELTSSTDTQYF	TGTGCCACCAGCAGAGAACTTACATCTAGCACAGATACGCAGTATTTT
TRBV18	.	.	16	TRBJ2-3	CASSPREAASTDTQYF	TGTGCCAGCTCACCAAGGGAAGCGGCCAGCACAGATACGCAGTATTTT
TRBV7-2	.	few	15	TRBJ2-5	CASSLEVGLKGTQYF	TGTGCCAGCAGCTTAGAAGTTGGTCTTAAGGGGACCCAGTACTTC
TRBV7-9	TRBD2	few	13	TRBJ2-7	CASSSGSGYEQYF	TGTGCCAGCAGTAGCGGGAGTGGCTACGAGCAGTACTTC
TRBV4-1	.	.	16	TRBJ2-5	CASSQDRLLPGETQYF	TGCGCCAGCAGCCAAGATCGGCTACTCCCCGGGGAGACCCAGTACTTC
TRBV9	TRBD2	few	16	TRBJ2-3	CASSVGTSGVTDTQYF	TGTGCCAGCAGCGTAGGAACTAGCGGTGTCACAGATACGCAGTATTTT
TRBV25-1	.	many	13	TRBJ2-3	CASSGISTDTQYF	TGTGCCAGCAGTGGGATTAGCACAGATACGCAGTATTTT
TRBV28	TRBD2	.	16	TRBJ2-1	CASSSERLARYNEQFF	TGTGCCAGCAGTTCGGAGAGACTAGCGCGTTACAATGAGCAGTTCTTC
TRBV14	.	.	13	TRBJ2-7	CASSQDLAAEQYF	TGTGCCAGCAGCCAAGATCTGGCGGCCGAGCAGTACTTC
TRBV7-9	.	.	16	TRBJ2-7	CASSFLGHSSYNEQYF	TGTGCCAGCAGCTTTTTGGGACATTCATCCTACAATGAGCAGTACTTC
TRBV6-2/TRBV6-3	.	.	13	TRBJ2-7	CASSYQISYEQYF	TGTGCCAGCAGTTACCAGATCTCCTACGAGCAGTACTTC
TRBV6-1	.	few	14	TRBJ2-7	CASTYRDFSYEQYF	TGTGCCAGCACCTACCGGGACTTCTCCTACGAGCAGTACTTC
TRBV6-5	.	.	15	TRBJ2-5	CASSYLAGIKETQYF	TGTGCCAGCAGTTATCTTGCGGGCATAAAAGAGACCCAGTACTTC
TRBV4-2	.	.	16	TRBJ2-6	CASSQADGAGANVLTF	TGTGCCAGCAGCCAAGCCGACGGGGCTGGGGCCAACGTCCTGACTTTC
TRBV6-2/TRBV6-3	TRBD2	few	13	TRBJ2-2	CASKGSGTGELFF	TGTGCCAGCAAAGGTAGCGGGACCGGGGAGCTGTTTTTT
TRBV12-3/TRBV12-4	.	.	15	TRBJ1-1	CASASTGHMNTEAFF	TGTGCCAGCGCCTCTACAGGGCACATGAACACTGAAGCTTTCTTT
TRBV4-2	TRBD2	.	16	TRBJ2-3	CASSQARGRAEDTQYF	TGTGCCAGCAGCCAGGCCCGCGGGAGGGCCGAAGATACGCAGTATTTT
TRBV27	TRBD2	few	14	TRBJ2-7	CASSLGVAGNEQYF	TGTGCCAGCAGTTTAGGGGTAGCGGGGAACGAGCAGTACTTC
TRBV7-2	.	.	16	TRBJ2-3	CASSLVGRGFTDTQYF	TGTGCCAGCAGCTTAGTCGGCAGGGGTTTTACAGATACGCAGTATTTT
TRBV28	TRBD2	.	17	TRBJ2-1	CASSLGSWTSGGGEQFF	TGTGCCAGCAGTCTGGGATCCTGGACTAGCGGGGGGGGGGAGCAGTTCTTC
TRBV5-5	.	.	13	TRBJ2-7	CASSLARVDEQYF	TGTGCCAGCAGCTTGGCCAGGGTCGACGAGCAGTACTTC
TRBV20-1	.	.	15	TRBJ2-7	CSASRSPVNAYEQYF	TGCAGTGCTAGTAGGTCGCCGGTTAATGCCTACGAGCAGTACTTC
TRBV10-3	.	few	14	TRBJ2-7	CAIGSGSGPYEQYF	TGTGCCATCGGGTCCGGTAGCGGACCTTACGAGCAGTACTTC
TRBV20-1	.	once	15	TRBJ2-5	CSASRSNYRSETQYF	TGCAGTGCTAGTCGGTCTAACTATAGATCAGAGACCCAGTACTTC
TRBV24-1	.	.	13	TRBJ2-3	CATSGAGTDTQYF	TGTGCCACCAGTGGAGCTGGAACAGATACGCAGTATTTT
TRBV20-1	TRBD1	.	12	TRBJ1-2	CSAREQGDGYTF	TGCAGTGCTAGAGAACAGGGGGACGGCTACACCTTC
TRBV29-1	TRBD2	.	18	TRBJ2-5	CSVEDLIGLSGRFNEQYF	TGCAGCGTTGAAGATCTTATTGGTTTGTCCGGGAGGTTCAATGAGCAGTACTTC
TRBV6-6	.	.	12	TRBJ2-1	CAGGSSYNEQFF	TGTGCCGGAGGCAGTTCCTACAATGAGCAGTTCTTC
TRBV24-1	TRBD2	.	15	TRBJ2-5	CATSALAGGRNEQYF	TGTGCCACCAGTGCTTTGGCGGGAGGGCGTAATGAGCAGTACTTC
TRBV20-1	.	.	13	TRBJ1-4	CSAERRNGEKLFF	TGCAGTGCGGAGCGACGGAACGGGGAAAAACTGTTTTTT
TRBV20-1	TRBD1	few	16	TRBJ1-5	CSATWTGAAPGQPQHF	TGCAGTGCTACCTGGACAGGCGCCGCCCCAGGTCAGCCCCAGCATTTT
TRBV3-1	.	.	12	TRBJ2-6	CASSQDKQPRTF	TGTGCCAGCAGCCAAGATAAACAACCCAGGACTTTC